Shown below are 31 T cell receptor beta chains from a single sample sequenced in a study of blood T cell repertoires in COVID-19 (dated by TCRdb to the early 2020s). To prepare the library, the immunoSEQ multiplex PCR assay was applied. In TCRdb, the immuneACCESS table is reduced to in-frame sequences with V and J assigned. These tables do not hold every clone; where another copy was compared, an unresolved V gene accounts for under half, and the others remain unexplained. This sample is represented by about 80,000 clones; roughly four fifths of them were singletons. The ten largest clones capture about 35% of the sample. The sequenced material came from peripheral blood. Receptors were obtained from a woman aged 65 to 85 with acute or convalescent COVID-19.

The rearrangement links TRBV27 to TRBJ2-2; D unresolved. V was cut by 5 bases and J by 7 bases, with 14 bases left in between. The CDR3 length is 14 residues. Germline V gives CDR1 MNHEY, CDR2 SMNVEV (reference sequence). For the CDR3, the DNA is TGTGCCAGCAGTGCCAGAGGCGGAAGCGGGGAGCTGTTTTTT. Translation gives CASSARGGSGELFF.

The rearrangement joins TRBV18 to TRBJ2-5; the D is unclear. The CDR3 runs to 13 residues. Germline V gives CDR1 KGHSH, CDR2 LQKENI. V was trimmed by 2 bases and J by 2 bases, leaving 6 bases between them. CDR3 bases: TGTGCCAGCTCACCAAGTCAGCAAGAGACCCAGTACTTC. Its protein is CASSPSQQETQYF. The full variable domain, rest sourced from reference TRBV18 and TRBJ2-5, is NAGVMQNPRHLVRRRGQEARLRCSPMKGHSHVYWYRQLPEEGLKFMVYLQKENIIDESGMPKERFSAEFPKEGPSILRIQQVVRGDSAAYFCASSPSQQETQYFGPGTRLLVL.

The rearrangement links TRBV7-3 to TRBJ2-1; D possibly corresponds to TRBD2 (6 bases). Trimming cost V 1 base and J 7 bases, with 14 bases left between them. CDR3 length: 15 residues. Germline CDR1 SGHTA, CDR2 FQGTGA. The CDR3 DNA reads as TGTGCCAGCAGCTTAAAAGGCGGGGCGGGGAATGAGCAGTTCTTC. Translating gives CASSLKGGAGNEQFF. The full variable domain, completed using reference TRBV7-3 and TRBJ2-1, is GAGVSQTPSNKVTEKGKYVELRCDPISGHTALYWYRQSLGQGPEFLIYFQGTGAADDSGLPNDRFFAVRPEGSVSTLKIQRTERGDSAVYLCASSLKGGAGNEQFFGPGTRLTVL.

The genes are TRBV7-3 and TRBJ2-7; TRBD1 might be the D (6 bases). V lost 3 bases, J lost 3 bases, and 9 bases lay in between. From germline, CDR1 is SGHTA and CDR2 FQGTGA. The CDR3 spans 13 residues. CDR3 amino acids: CASSLARGYEQYF. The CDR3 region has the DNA TGTGCCAGCAGCTTGGCCAGGGGCTACGAGCAGTACTTC.

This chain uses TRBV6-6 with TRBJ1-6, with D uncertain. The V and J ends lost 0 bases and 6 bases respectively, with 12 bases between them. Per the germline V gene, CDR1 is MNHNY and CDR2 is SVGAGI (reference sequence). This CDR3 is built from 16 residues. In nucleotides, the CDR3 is TGTGCCAGCAGTTACTCTCCGGGGTCGAGTAATTCACCCCTCCACTTT. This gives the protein CASSYSPGSSNSPLHF.

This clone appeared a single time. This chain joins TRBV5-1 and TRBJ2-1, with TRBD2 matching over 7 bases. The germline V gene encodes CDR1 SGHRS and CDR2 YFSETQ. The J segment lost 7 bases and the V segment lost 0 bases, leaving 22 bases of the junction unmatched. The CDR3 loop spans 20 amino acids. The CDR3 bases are TGCGCCAGCAGCTTGGCGAGGTATGGGGACCGGGAGCGGGATTGGAATGAGCAGTTCTTC. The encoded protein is CASSLARYGDRERDWNEQFF.

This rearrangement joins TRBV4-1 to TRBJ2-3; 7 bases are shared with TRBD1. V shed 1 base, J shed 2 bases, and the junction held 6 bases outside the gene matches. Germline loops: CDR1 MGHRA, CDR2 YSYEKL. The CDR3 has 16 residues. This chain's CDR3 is CASSQGGTAVTDTQYF. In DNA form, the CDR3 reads TGCGCCAGCAGCCAAGGGGGGACAGCAGTCACAGATACGCAGTATTTT.

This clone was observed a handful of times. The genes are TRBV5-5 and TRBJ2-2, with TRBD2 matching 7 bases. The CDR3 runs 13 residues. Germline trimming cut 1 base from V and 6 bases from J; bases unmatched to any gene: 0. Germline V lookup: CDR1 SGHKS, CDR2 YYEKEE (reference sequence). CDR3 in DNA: TGTGCCAGCAGCTTGCGGGGGGCCGGGGAGCTGTTTTTT. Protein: CASSLRGAGELFF.

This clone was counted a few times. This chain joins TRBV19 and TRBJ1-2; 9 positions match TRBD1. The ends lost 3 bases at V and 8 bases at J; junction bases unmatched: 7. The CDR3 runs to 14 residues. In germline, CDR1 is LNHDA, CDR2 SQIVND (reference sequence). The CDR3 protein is CASSITQGARGYTF. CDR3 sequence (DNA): TGTGCCAGTAGTATCACACAGGGGGCGCGAGGCTACACCTTC.

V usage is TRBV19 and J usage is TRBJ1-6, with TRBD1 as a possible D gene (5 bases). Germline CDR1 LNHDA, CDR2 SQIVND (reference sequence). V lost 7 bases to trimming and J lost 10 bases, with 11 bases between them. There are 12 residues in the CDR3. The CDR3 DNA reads TGTGCCAGTACCGAAGGGGAATCACCCCTCCACTTT. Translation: CASTEGESPLHF.

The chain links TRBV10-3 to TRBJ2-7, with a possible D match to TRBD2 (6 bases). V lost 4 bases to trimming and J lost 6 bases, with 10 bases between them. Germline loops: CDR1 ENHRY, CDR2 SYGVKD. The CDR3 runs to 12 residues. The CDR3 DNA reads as TGTGCCATCAGTGGGGGGGAAAGCGAGCAGTACTTC. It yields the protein CAISGGESEQYF.

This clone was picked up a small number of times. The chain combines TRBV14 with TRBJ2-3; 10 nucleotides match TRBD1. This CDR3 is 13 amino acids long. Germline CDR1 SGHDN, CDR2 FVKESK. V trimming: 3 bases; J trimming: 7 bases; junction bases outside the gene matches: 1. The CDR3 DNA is TGTGCCAGCAGCCAGGACAGGGGGAATACGCAGTATTTT. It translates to CASSQDRGNTQYF.

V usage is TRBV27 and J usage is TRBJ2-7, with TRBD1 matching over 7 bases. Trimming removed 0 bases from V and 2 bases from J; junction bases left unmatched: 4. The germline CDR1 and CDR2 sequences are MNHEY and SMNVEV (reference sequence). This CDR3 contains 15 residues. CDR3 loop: CASSLSGGRTYEQYF. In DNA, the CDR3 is TGTGCCAGCAGTTTATCAGGGGGCCGTACCTACGAGCAGTACTTC.

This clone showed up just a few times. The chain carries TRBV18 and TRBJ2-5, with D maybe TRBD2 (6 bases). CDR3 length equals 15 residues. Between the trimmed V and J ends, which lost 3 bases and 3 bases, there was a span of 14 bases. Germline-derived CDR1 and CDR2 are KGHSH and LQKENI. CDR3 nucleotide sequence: TGTGCCAGCTCACCTACAAGAGGGGAGGAAGAGACCCAGTACTTC. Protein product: CASSPTRGEEETQYF.

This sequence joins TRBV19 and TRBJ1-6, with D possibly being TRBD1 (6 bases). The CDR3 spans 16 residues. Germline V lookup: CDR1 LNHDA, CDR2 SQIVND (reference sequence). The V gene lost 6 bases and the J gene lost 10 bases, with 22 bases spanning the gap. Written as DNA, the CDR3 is TGTGCCAGTAGGGGGACCGACAGGTCGTTTGGATCACCCCTCCACTTT. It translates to CASRGTDRSFGSPLHF.

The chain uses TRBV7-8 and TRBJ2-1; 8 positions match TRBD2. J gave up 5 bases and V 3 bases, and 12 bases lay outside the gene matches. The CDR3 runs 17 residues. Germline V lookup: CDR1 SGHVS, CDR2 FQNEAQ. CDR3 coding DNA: TGTGCCAGCAGCTTGGTGGTAGCGGGACCCTACAACAATGAGCAGTTCTTC. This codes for CASSLVVAGPYNNEQFF.

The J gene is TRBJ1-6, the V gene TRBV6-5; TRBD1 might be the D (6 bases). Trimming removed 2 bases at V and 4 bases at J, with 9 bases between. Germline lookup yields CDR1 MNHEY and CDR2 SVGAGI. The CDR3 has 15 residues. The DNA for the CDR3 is TGTGCCAGCAGTTACGAAGGGGGATATAATTCACCCCTCCACTTT. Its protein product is CASSYEGGYNSPLHF.

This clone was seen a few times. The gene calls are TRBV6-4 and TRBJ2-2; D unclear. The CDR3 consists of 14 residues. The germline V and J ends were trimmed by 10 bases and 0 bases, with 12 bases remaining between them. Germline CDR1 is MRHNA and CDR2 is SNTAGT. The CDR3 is CATKTDSNTGELFF. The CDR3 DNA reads TGTGCCACCAAAACTGACTCGAACACCGGGGAGCTGTTTTTT.

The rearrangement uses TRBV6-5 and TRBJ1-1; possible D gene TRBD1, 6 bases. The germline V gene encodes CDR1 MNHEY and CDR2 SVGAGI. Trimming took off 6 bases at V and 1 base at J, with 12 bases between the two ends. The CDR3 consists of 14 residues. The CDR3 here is CASSRDNPNTEAFF. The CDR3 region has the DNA TGTGCCAGCAGCAGGGACAACCCGAACACTGAAGCTTTCTTT.

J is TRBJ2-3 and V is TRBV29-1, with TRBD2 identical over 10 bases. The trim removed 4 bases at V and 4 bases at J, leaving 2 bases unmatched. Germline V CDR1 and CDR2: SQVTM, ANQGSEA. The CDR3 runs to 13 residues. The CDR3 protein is CSVASGSSDTQYF. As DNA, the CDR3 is TGCAGCGTTGCTAGCGGGAGTTCAGATACGCAGTATTTT.

CDR3 loop: CASSASIPGQGLETQYF. The CDR3 region has the DNA TGTGCCAGCAGTGCCTCCATACCGGGACAGGGGTTGGAGACCCAGTACTTC. V and J are TRBV2 and TRBJ2-5, with 10 nucleotides matching TRBD1. The CDR3 covers 17 residues. Germline-derived CDR1 and CDR2 are SNHLY and FYNNEI. J lost 5 bases, V lost 4 bases, and 13 bases had no gene match. Drawing the rest from reference TRBV2 and TRBJ2-5, the complete variable domain is EPEVTQTPSHQVTQMGQEVILRCVPISNHLYFYWYRQILGQKVEFLVSFYNNEISEKSEIFDDQFSVERPDGSNFTLKIRSTKLEDSAMYFCASSASIPGQGLETQYFGPGTRLLVL.

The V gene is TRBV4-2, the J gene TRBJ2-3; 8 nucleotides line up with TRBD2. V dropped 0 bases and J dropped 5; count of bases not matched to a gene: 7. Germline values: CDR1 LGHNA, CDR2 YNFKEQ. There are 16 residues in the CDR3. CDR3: CASSQDTSGRGDTQYF. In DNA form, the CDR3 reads TGTGCCAGCAGCCAAGATACTAGCGGAAGGGGAGATACGCAGTATTTT.

In DNA, the CDR3 is TGTGCCAGCAGCTACGCCGGGAGGACAGATACGCAGTATTTT. Translation gives CASSYAGRTDTQYF. The genes are TRBV7-2 and TRBJ2-3; 7 nucleotides agree with TRBD2. This CDR3 comprises 14 residues. V trimming: 4 bases; J trimming: 3 bases; junction bases outside the gene matches: 4. Germline values: CDR1 SGHTA, CDR2 FQGNSA.

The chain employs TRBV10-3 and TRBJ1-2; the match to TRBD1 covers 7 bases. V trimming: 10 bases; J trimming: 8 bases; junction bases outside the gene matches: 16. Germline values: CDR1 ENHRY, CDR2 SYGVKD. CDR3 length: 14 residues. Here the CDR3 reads CATARPGTDGGYTF. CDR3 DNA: TGTGCCACCGCCCGCCCCGGGACAGATGGAGGCTACACCTTC.

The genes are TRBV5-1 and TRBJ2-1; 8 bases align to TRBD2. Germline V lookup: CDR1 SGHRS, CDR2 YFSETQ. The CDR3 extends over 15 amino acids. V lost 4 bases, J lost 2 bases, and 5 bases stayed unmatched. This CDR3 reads CASSPTSGPYNEQFF. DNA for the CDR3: TGCGCCAGCAGCCCCACTAGCGGACCCTACAATGAGCAGTTCTTC.

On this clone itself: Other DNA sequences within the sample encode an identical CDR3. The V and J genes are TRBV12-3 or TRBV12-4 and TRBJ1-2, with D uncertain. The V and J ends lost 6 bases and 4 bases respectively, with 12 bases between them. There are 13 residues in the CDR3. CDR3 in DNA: TGTGCCAGCAGCTTATCAAACGGCTATGGCTACACCTTC. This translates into CASSLSNGYGYTF.

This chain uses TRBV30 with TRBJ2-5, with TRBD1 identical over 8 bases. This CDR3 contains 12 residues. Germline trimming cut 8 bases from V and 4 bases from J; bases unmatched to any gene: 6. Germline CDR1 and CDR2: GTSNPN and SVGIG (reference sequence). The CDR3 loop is CALRTGRETQYF. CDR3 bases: TGTGCCCTGCGGACAGGGCGAGAGACCCAGTACTTC.

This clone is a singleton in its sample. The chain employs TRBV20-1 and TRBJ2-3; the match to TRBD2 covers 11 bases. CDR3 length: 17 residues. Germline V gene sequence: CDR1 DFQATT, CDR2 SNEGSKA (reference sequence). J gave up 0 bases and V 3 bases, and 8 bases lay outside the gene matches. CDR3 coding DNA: TGCAGTGCTAGTCCGCTAGCGGGAGGAGGGAGCACAGATACGCAGTATTTT. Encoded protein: CSASPLAGGGSTDTQYF.

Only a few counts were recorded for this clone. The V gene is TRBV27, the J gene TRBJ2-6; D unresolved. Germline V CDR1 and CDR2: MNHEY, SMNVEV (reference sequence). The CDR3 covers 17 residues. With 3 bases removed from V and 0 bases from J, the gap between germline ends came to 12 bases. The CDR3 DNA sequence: TGTGCCAGCAGTTTCCGGTCCCCTTCCTCTGGGGCCAACGTCCTGACTTTC. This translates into CASSFRSPSSGANVLTF.

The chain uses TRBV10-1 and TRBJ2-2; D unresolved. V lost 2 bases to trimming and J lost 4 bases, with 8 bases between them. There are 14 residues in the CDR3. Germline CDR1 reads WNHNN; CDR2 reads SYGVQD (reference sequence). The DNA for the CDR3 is TGCGCCAGCAGTGAGACACGAAGCACCGGGGAGCTGTTTTTT. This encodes CASSETRSTGELFF.

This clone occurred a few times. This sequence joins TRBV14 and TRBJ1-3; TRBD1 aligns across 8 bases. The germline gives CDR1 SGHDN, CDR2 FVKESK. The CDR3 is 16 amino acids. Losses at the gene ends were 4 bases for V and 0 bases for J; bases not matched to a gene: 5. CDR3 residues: CASSRGQGFSGNTIYF. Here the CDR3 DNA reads TGTGCCAGCAGCCGAGGACAGGGATTCTCTGGAAACACCATATATTTT.